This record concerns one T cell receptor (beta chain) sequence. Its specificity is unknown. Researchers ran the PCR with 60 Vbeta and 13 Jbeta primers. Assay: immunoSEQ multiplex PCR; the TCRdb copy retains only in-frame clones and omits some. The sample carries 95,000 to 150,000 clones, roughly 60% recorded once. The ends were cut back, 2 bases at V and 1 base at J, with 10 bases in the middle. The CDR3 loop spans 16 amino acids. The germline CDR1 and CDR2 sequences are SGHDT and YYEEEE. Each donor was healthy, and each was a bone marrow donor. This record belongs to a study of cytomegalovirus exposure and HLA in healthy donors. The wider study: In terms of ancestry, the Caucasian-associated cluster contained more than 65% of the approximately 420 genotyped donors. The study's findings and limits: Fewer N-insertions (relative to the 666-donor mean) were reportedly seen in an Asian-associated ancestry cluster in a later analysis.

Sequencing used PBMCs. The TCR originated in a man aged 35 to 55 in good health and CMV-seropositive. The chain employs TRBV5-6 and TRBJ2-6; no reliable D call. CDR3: CASSFYRGSGANVLTF. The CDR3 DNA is TGTGCCAGCAGCTTTTATAGAGGTTCTGGGGCCAACGTCCTGACTTTC.